Following are 19 T cell receptor beta chains from one sample sequenced in a study of OX40 agonist ivuxolimab in advanced cancers. Library method: the immunoSEQ multiplex PCR assay. Here the immuneACCESS table is served through TCRdb, limited to in-frame sequences with V and J called. Missing clones are a known gap in these copies; in checked studies unresolved V genes cover under half, and the rest lacks a known reason. The sample table shows about 96,000 clones, and around 91% are seen once. Of the sample, about 1.6% is held by the ten largest clones. The sequences come from CD4+ or CD8+ T cells sorted from blood, collected in a trial of the OX40 agonist ivuxolimab. Source of these receptors: an adult with an advanced solid tumor such as melanoma, head and neck, liver or kidney cancer.

This clone has a single count. The chain joins TRBV28 to TRBJ2-3; 7 nucleotides line up with TRBD2. The J segment lost 0 bases and the V segment lost 2 bases, leaving 17 bases of the junction unmatched. Germline V gene data show CDR1 as MDHEN and CDR2 as SYDVKM. The CDR3 runs 20 residues. Here the CDR3 reads CASSLVTSGIEYASTDTQYF. The CDR3, as DNA: TGTGCCAGCAGTTTAGTTACCAGCGGGATCGAGTATGCGAGCACAGATACGCAGTATTTT.

The chain couples TRBV9 to TRBJ2-3, with 9 bases matching TRBD1. The CDR3 is 15 amino acids. The germline gives CDR1 SGDLS, CDR2 YYNGEE. With V trimmed by 3 bases and J by 6 bases, 8 bases remained unmatched. CDR3 loop: CASSAGQGRRDTQYF. Here the CDR3 DNA reads TGTGCCAGCAGCGCTGGACAGGGGCGGAGGGATACGCAGTATTTT.

The J gene is TRBJ2-1, the V gene TRBV6-1; the D is unclear. In germline, CDR1 is MNHNS, CDR2 SASEGT. V was trimmed by 5 bases and J by 12 bases, leaving 17 bases between them. The CDR3 is 13 amino acids. Here the CDR3 DNA reads TGTGCCAGCAGTCGGTCCCTCCTTGACGGGCAGTTCTTC. Its protein product is CASSRSLLDGQFF.

V and J are TRBV29-1 and TRBJ2-2; 14 bases fit TRBD2. J lost 0 bases, V lost 7 bases, and 10 bases had no gene match. CDR1 and CDR2 (germline): SQVTM, ANQGSEA. This CDR3 is 18 amino acids long. The CDR3 here is CSAELRLAGGPNTGELFF. In DNA form, the CDR3 reads TGCAGCGCCGAGCTCCGACTAGCGGGAGGGCCGAACACCGGGGAGCTGTTTTTT.

The CDR3 reads CASSLGSVANTEAFF. The CDR3 DNA reads as TGTGCCAGCAGCTTGGGTTCAGTGGCGAACACTGAAGCTTTCTTT. The chain combines TRBV5-4 with TRBJ1-1, with no clear D. Germline V gene lookup returns CDR1 SGHNT and CDR2 YYREEE (reference sequence). Between the trimmed V and J ends, which lost 0 bases and 1 base, there was a span of 10 bases. This CDR3 spans 15 amino acids.

The chain recombines TRBV30 with TRBJ2-4; possible D gene TRBD2, 5 bases. From germline, CDR1 is GTSNPN and CDR2 SVGIG (reference sequence). Trimming removed 0 bases from V and 5 bases from J, with 14 bases in between. This CDR3 is 15 amino acids long. The CDR3 sequence is CAWSVRSGIQNIQYF. The CDR3 DNA reads TGTGCCTGGAGTGTACGATCGGGAATTCAAAACATTCAGTACTTC.

CDR3 in amino acids: CASSVAPGFVSEKLFF. Written as DNA, the CDR3 is TGTGCCAGCAGCGTAGCTCCAGGGTTTGTAAGTGAAAAACTGTTTTTT. The V gene is TRBV9, the J gene TRBJ1-4; TRBD1 might be the D (5 bases). CDR1 is SGDLS, CDR2 YYNGEE, per germline. V was clipped by 0 bases and J by 7 bases, with 16 bases between them. The CDR3 sequence is 16 residues long.

The J gene is TRBJ2-5, the V gene TRBV30; D not resolved. The CDR3 has 13 residues. Looked up from germline, CDR1 is GTSNPN and CDR2 is SVGIG (reference sequence). V dropped 0 bases and J dropped 2 bases, with 7 bases sitting between them. CDR3 sequence: CAWSVGRQETQYF. In DNA, the CDR3 is TGTGCCTGGAGTGTGGGCAGGCAAGAGACCCAGTACTTC.

This chain uses TRBV7-9 with TRBJ1-5; 9 bases fit TRBD1. With 1 base clipped from V and 4 bases from J, the junction kept 2 bases outside the gene matches. Looked up from germline, CDR1 is SEHNR and CDR2 is FQNEAQ (reference sequence). The CDR3 is 15 residues long. CDR3 DNA: TGTGCCAGCAGCTTAGGGGGACAGGGAAATCAGCCCCAGCATTTT. This gives the protein CASSLGGQGNQPQHF.

The genes are TRBV21-1 and TRBJ1-5. TRBV21-1 is recorded as a pseudogene. CDR3 length equals 17 residues. The CDR3 here is CASSKGLERGSNQPQHF. Written as DNA, the CDR3 is TGTGCCAGCAGCAAAGGACTCGAGAGGGGTAGCAATCAGCCCCAGCATTTT.

V gene TRBV7-9 combines with J gene TRBJ2-7; a weak D match, TRBD2 (6 bases). Germline CDR1 is SEHNR and CDR2 is FQNEAQ (reference sequence). V lost 5 bases to trimming and J lost 9 bases, with 14 bases between them. This CDR3 has 12 amino acids. The DNA for the CDR3 is TGTGCCAGCAGCCTTACTAGCTTCGGGCAGTACTTC. Its protein product is CASSLTSFGQYF. Complete variable domain (other parts from reference TRBV7-9 and TRBJ2-7): DTGVSQNPRHKITKRGQNVTFRCDPISEHNRLYWYRQTLGQGPEFLTYFQNEAQLEKSRLLSDRFSAERPKGSFSTLEIQRTEQGDSAMYLCASSLTSFGQYFGPGTRLTVT.

The genes are TRBV6-5 and TRBJ2-5; TRBD1 might be the D (5 bases). Trimming stripped 4 bases from V and 5 bases from J, with 11 bases between. The CDR3 consists of 13 residues. Per the germline V gene, CDR1 is MNHEY and CDR2 is SVGAGI. Here the CDR3 DNA reads TGTGCCAGCAGTTCAGGGCGGCAGGAGACCCAGTACTTC. Encoded protein: CASSSGRQETQYF.

V is TRBV7-2 and J is TRBJ2-7; 7 bases line up with TRBD2. V lost 4 bases, J lost 0 bases, and 9 bases stayed unmatched. Germline loops: CDR1 SGHTA, CDR2 FQGNSA. The CDR3 loop spans 16 amino acids. The CDR3: CASSSHGEGSSYEQYF. The DNA for the CDR3 is TGTGCCAGCAGCTCACATGGGGAGGGGAGCTCCTACGAGCAGTACTTC.

This chain joins TRBV18 and TRBJ1-1; D remains ambiguous. V shed 0 bases and J shed 5 bases, with 13 bases lying between them. Germline V CDR1 and CDR2: KGHSH, LQKENI. The CDR3 runs 15 residues. The CDR3 here is CASSPPVIRDTEAFF. In nucleotides, the CDR3 is TGTGCCAGCTCACCACCTGTTATAAGGGATACTGAAGCTTTCTTT.

The chain links TRBV5-4 to TRBJ2-3, with D perhaps TRBD1 (6 bases). CDR3 length: 16 amino acids. CDR1 is SGHNT and CDR2 is YYREEE in the germline V gene (reference sequence). V dropped 2 bases and J dropped 0 bases, with 13 bases sitting between them. The CDR3 region has the DNA TGTGCCAGCAGCTTATTAAGACAGGTTAGCACAGATACGCAGTATTTT. This codes for CASSLLRQVSTDTQYF.

CDR3 loop: CASSPGGRGGNEQFF. Written as DNA, the CDR3 is TGTGCCAGCAGCCCGGGGGGCCGGGGGGGCAATGAGCAGTTCTTC. The chain is built from TRBV5-4 and TRBJ2-1, with 8 bases matching TRBD2. V shed 4 bases, J shed 6 bases, and the junction held 9 bases outside the gene matches. There are 15 residues in the CDR3. CDR1 and CDR2 (germline): SGHNT, YYREEE (reference sequence).

The chain uses TRBV4-1 and TRBJ2-1; TRBD2 agrees at 10 bases. There are 16 residues in the CDR3. V dropped 2 bases and J dropped 0; count of bases not matched to a gene: 1. CDR1 and CDR2 (germline): MGHRA, YSYEKL. The DNA of the CDR3 is TGCGCCAGCAGCCAAATAGCGGGAGGCTCCTACAATGAGCAGTTCTTC. It encodes CASSQIAGGSYNEQFF.

V and J are TRBV5-1 and TRBJ2-3; 15 bases map to TRBD2. Per the germline V gene, CDR1 is SGHRS and CDR2 is YFSETQ. Trimming cost V 0 bases and J 4 bases; bases outside gene matches: 3. The CDR3 runs 17 residues. The CDR3, as DNA: TGCGCCAGCAGCTTGGCCGGACTAGCGGGAGGGGCAGATACGCAGTATTTT. This encodes CASSLAGLAGGADTQYF.

J is TRBJ2-5 and V is TRBV7-8; 9 bases fit TRBD1. Judging by the DNA end, TRBJ2-7 fits better; the J call may be wrong. The CDR3 is 18 amino acids. From germline, CDR1 is SGHVS and CDR2 FQNEAQ. The CDR3 coding sequence is TGTGCCAGCAGCTTATTACCCGCGGGACAGGGTTGGTCGAACGAGCAGTACTTC. As protein: CASSLLPAGQGWSNEQYF.